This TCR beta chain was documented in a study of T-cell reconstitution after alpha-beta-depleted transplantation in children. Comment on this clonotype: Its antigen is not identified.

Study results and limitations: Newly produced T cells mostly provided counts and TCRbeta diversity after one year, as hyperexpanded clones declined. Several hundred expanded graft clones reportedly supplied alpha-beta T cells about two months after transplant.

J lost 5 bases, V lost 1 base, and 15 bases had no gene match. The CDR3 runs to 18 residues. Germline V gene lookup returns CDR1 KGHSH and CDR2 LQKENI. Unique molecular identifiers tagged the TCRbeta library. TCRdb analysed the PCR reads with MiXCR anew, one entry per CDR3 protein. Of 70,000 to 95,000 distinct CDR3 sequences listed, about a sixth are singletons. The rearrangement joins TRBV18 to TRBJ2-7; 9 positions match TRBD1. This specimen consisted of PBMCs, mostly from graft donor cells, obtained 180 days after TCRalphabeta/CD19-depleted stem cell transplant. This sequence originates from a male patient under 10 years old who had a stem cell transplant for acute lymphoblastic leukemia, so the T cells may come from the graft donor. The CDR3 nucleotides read TGTGCCAGCTCACCACTTTCATCGCCCATACAGGGGGCGCACGAGCAGTACTTC. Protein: CASSPLSSPIQGAHEQYF.